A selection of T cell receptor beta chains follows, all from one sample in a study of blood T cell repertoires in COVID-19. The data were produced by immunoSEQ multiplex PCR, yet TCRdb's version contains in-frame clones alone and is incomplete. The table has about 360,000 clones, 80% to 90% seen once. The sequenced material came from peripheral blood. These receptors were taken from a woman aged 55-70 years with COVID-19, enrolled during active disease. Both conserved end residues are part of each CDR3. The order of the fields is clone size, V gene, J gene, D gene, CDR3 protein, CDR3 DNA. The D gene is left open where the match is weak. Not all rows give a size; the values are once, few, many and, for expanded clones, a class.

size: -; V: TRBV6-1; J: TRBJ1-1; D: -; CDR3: CASSELGTAALNTEAFF; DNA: TGTGCCAGCAGTGAACTTGGAACAGCCGCCTTGAACACTGAAGCTTTCTTT
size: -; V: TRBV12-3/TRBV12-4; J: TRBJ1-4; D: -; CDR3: CASSLAENEKLFF; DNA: TGTGCCAGCAGTTTAGCCGAGAATGAAAAACTGTTTTTT
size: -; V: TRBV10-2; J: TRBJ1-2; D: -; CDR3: CASTGKGNYGYTF; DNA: TGCGCCTCCACAGGGAAGGGTAACTATGGCTACACCTTC
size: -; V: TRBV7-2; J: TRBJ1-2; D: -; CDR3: CASSLANRGRGYTF; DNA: TGTGCCAGCAGCTTAGCGAATCGGGGTCGTGGCTACACCTTC
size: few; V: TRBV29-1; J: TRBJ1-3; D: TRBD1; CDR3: CSGRQGNGNTIYF; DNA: TGCAGCGGCAGACAGGGGAATGGAAACACCATATATTTT
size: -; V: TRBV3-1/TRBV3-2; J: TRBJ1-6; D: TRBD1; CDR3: CASSQGQAVPLHF; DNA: TGTGCCAGCAGCCAGGGACAGGCCGTACCCCTCCACTTT
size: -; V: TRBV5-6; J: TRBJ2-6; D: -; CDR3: CASTPTTSGANVLTF; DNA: TGTGCCAGCACCCCTACTACATCTGGGGCCAACGTCCTGACTTTC
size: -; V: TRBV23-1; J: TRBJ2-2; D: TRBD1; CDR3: CASRGTGDTATTGELFF; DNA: TGCGCCTCGAGAGGGACAGGGGACACCGCTACCACCGGGGAGCTGTTTTTT
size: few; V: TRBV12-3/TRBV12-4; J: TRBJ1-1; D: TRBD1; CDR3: CASSSQGTEAFF; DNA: TGTGCCAGCAGTTCACAGGGGACTGAAGCTTTCTTT
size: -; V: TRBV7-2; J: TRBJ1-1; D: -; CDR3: CASSYSQENTEAFF; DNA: TGTGCCAGCAGCTACTCACAGGAGAACACTGAAGCTTTCTTT
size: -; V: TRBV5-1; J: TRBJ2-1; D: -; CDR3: CASSWGLRSYNEQFF; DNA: TGCGCCAGCAGCTGGGGACTGCGTTCCTACAATGAGCAGTTCTTC
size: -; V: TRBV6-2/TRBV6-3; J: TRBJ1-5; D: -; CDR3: CASSHDINKSNQPQHF; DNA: TGTGCCAGCAGCCATGACATAAACAAAAGCAATCAGCCCCAGCATTTT
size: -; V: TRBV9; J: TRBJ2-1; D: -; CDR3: CASSPRYNEQFF; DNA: TGTGCCAGCAGCCCCCGCTACAATGAGCAGTTCTTC
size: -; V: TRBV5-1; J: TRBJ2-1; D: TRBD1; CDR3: CASSLVQGVNEQFF; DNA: TGCGCCAGCAGCTTGGTCCAGGGGGTGAATGAGCAGTTCTTC
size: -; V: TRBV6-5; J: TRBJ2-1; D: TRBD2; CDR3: CASSLAGSSYNEQFF; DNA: TGTGCCAGCAGTTTAGCGGGGAGTTCCTACAATGAGCAGTTCTTC
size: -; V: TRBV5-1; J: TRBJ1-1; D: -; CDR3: CASSSTVRGDTEAFF; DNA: TGCGCCAGCAGCTCCACCGTCAGGGGCGACACTGAAGCTTTCTTT
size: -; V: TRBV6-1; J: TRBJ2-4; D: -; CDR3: CASSEARRGEIAKNIQYF; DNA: TGTGCCAGCAGTGAAGCGCGGAGGGGAGAGATAGCCAAAAACATTCAGTACTTC
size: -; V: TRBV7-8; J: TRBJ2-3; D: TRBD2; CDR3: CASSLRKSGAVDTQYF; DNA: TGTGCCAGCAGCTTACGGAAGAGCGGGGCGGTAGATACGCAGTATTTT
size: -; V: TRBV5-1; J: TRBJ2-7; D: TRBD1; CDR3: CASGPGDRGGYEQYF; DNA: TGCGCCAGCGGACCCGGGGACAGGGGGGGATACGAGCAGTACTTC
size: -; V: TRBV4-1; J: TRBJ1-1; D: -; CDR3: CASSQTGIRTEAFF; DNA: TGCGCCAGCAGCCAAACAGGGATTCGTACTGAAGCTTTCTTT
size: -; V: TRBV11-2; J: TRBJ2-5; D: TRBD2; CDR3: CASSEGQRGLVETQYF; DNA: TGTGCCAGCAGCGAGGGGCAGCGGGGGCTCGTAGAGACCCAGTACTTC
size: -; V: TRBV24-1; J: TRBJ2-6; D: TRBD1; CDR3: CATSDPGGQEVTGANVLTF; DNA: TGTGCCACCAGTGATCCCGGGGGACAGGAGGTAACTGGGGCCAACGTCCTGACTTTC
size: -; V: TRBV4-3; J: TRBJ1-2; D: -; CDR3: CASSPGQFYGYTF; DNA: TGCGCCAGCAGCCCCGGACAGTTCTATGGCTACACCTTC
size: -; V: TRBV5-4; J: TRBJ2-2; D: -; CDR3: CASSLGQKNGELFF; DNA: TGTGCCAGCAGCTTGGGACAGAAAAACGGGGAGCTGTTTTTT
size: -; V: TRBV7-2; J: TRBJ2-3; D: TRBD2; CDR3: CASSLYGGGALSDTQYF; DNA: TGTGCCAGCAGCTTATACGGCGGGGGGGCGTTATCAGATACGCAGTATTTT
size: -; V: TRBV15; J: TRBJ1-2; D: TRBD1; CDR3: CATSRAGQGAYGYTF; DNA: TGTGCCACCAGCAGAGCCGGACAGGGGGCGTATGGCTACACCTTC
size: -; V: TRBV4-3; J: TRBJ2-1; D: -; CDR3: CASSQVLQGSYNEQFF; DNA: TGCGCCAGCAGCCAAGTTTTGCAGGGCTCCTACAATGAGCAGTTCTTC
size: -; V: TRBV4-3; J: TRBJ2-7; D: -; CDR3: CASSQRRGSEQYF; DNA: TGCGCCAGCAGCCAAAGGAGGGGTTCCGAGCAGTACTTC
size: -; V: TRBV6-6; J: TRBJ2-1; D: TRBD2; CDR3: CASSWTSGAYNEQFF; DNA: TGTGCCAGCAGCTGGACTAGCGGGGCTTACAATGAGCAGTTCTTC
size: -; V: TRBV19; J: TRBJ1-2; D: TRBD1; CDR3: CASSTHRDSSRYTF; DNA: TGTGCCAGTAGTACCCACCGGGACAGTTCTCGGTACACCTTC
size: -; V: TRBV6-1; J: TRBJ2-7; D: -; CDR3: CASSEASGTSTYEQYF; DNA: TGTGCCAGCAGTGAAGCCTCCGGGACATCCACCTACGAGCAGTACTTC
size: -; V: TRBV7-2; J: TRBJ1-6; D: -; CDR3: CASSLQGGNSPLHF; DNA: TGTGCCAGCAGCTTGCAGGGAGGGAATTCACCCCTCCACTTT
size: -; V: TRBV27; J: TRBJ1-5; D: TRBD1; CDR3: CASRPTTGRGQPQHF; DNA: TGTGCCAGCAGACCCACGACAGGGCGAGGGCAGCCCCAGCATTTT
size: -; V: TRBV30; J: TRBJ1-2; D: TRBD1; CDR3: CACLGIGTVMGRYGYTF; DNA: TGTGCCTGTCTAGGGATAGGGACAGTAATGGGTCGCTATGGCTACACCTTC
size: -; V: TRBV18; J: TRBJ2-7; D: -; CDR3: CASSPPPGGEQYF; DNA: TGTGCCAGCTCACCACCGCCCGGGGGCGAGCAGTACTTC
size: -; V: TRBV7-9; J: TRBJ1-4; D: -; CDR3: CASVPWGDGEKLFF; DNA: TGTGCCAGCGTCCCGTGGGGAGACGGTGAAAAACTGTTTTTT
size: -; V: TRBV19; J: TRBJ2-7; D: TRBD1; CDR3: CASSIGPGTGGFRTYEQYF; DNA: TGTGCCAGTAGTATAGGCCCCGGGACAGGGGGCTTCAGAACCTACGAGCAGTACTTC
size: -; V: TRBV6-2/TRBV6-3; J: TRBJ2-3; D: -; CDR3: CASSYELELPSTDTQYF; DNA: TGTGCCAGCAGTTACGAACTAGAACTTCCTAGCACAGATACGCAGTATTTT
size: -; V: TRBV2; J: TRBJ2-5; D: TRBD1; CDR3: CASILERGRRETQYF; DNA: TGTGCCAGCATTCTCGAAAGGGGGCGCCGGGAGACCCAGTACTTC
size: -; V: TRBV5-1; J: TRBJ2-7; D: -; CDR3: CASSTSQGWYEQYF; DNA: TGCGCCAGCAGCACGTCACAGGGTTGGTACGAGCAGTACTTC
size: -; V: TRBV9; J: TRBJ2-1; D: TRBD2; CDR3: CASSTGTSGGSYNEQFF; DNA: TGTGCCAGCAGCACCGGGACTAGCGGGGGCTCATACAATGAGCAGTTCTTC
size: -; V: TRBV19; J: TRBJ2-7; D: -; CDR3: CASSMRGASYEQYF; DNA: TGTGCCAGTAGTATGCGGGGAGCCTCCTACGAGCAGTACTTC
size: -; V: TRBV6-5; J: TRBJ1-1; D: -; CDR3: CASSSGQYTEAFF; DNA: TGTGCCAGCAGTTCAGGACAGTACACTGAAGCTTTCTTT
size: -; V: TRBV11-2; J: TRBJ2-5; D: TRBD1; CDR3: CASSLAPGQLIRETQYF; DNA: TGTGCCAGCAGCTTAGCTCCGGGACAGCTCATCCGGGAGACCCAGTACTTC
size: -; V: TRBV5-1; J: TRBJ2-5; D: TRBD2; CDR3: CASSMGTSGGQETQYF; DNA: TGCGCCAGCAGCATGGGGACTAGCGGGGGCCAAGAGACCCAGTACTTC
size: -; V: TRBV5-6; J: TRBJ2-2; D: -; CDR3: CASSFDKNTGELFF; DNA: TGTGCCAGCAGCTTCGACAAGAACACCGGGGAGCTGTTTTTT
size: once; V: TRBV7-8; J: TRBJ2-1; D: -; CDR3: CASSSRGPGEQFF; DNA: TGTGCCAGCAGCTCGCGGGGGCCGGGTGAGCAGTTCTTC
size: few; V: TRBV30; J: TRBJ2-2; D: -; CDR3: CAWSEFRVEGELFF; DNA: TGTGCCTGGAGTGAGTTCCGGGTGGAAGGGGAGCTGTTTTTT
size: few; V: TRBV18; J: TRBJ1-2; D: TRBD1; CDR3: CASSPGTANYGYTF; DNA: TGTGCCAGCTCACCAGGGACAGCTAACTATGGCTACACCTTC
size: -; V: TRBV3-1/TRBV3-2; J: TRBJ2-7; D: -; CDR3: CASSQQLGSSEQYF; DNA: TGTGCCAGCAGCCAACAACTAGGGAGTAGCGAGCAGTACTTC
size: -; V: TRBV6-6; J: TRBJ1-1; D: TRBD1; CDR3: CASSPLTGMNTEAFF; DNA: TGTGCCAGCAGTCCGCTGACAGGGATGAACACTGAAGCTTTCTTT
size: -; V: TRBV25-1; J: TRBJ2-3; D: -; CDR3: CASSTGTDTQYF; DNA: TGTGCCAGCAGCACAGGGACAGATACGCAGTATTTT
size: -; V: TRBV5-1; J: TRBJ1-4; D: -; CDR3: CASSLAMGSGGKLFF; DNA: TGCGCCAGCAGCTTGGCCATGGGGTCGGGGGGAAAACTGTTTTTT
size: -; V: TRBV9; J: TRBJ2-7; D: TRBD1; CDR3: CASSTRQGTAYEQYF; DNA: TGTGCCAGCAGCACGAGACAGGGGACCGCCTACGAGCAGTACTTC